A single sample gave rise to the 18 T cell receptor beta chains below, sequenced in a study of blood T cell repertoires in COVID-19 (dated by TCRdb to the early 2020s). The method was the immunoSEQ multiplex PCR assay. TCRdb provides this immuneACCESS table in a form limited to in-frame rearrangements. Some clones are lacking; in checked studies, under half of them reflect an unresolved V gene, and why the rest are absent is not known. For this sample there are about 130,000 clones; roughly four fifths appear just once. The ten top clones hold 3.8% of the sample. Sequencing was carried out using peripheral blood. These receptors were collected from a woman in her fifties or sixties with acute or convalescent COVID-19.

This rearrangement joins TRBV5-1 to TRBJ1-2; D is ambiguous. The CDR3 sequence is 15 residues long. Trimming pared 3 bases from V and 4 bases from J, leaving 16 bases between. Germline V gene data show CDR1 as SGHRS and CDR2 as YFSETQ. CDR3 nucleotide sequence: TGCGCCAGCAGCTATGGACTGTTTGGGCGCTATGGCTACACCTTC. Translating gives CASSYGLFGRYGYTF.

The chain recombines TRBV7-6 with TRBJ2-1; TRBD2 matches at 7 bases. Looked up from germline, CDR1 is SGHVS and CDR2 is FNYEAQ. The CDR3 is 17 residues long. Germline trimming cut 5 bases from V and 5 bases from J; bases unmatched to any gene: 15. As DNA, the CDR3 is TGTGCCAGCAGCCGGGGGGTTTTTGGGTTCCAAAACAATGAGCAGTTCTTC. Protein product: CASSRGVFGFQNNEQFF.

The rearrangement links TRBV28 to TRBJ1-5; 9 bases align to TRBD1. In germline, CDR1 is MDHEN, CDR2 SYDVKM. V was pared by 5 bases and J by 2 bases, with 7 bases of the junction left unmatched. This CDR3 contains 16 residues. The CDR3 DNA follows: TGTGCCAGCAGTCCAGCTAGGACAGGGGGCAATCAGCCCCAGCATTTT. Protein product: CASSPARTGGNQPQHF.

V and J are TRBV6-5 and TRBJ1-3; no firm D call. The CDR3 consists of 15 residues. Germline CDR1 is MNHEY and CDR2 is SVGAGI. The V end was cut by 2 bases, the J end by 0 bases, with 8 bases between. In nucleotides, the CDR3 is TGTGCCAGCAGTTACGGCACATCCTCTGGAAACACCATATATTTT. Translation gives CASSYGTSSGNTIYF.

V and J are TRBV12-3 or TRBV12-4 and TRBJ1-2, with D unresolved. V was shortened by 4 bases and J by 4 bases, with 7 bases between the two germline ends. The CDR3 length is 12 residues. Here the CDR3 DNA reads TGTGCCAGCAGTTCGGGGTCCTATGGCTACACCTTC. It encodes CASSSGSYGYTF.

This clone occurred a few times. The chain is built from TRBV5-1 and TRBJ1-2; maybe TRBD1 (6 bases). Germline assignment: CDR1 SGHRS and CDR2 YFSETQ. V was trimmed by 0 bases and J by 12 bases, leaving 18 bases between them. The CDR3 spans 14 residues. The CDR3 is CASSLGAGAEKNTF. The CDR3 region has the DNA TGCGCCAGCAGCTTGGGTGCAGGGGCAGAGAAGAACACCTTC. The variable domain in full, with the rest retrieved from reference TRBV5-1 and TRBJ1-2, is KAGVTQTPRYLIKTRGQQVTLSCSPISGHRSVSWYQQTPGQGLQFLFEYFSETQRNKGNFPGRFSGRQFSNSRSEMNVSTLELGDSALYLCASSLGAGAEKNTFGSGTRLTVV.

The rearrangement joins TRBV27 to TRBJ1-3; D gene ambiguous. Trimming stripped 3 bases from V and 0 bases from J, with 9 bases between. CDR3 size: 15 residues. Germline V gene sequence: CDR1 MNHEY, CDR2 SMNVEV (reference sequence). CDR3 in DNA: TGTGCCAGCAGTTTGCGAGGCAGCTCTGGAAACACCATATATTTT. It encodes CASSLRGSSGNTIYF.

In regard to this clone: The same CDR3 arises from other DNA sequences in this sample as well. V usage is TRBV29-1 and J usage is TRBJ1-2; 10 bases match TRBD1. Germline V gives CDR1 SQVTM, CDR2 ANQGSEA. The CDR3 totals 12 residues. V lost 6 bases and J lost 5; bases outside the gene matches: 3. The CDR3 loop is CSVGGQGYGYTF. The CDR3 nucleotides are TGCAGCGTGGGGGGACAGGGGTATGGCTACACCTTC.

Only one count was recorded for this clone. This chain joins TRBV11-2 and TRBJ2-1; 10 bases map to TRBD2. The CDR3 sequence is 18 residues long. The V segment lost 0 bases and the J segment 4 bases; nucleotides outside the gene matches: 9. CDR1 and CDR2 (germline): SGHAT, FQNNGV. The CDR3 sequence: CASSLEWAGTSVYNEQFF. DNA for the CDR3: TGTGCCAGCAGCTTAGAATGGGCCGGGACTAGCGTATACAATGAGCAGTTCTTC. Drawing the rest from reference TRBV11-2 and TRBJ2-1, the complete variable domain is EAGVAQSPRYKIIEKRQSVAFWCNPISGHATLYWYQQILGQGPKLLIQFQNNGVVDDSQLPKDRFSAERLKGVDSTLKIQPAKLEDSAVYLCASSLEWAGTSVYNEQFFGPGTRLTVL.

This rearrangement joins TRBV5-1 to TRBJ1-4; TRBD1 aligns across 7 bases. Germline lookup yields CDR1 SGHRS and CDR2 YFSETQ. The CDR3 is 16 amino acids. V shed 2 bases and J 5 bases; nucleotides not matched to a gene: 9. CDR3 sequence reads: CASSLPLDRDNEKLFF. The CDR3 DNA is TGCGCCAGCAGCTTACCCCTCGACAGGGACAATGAAAAACTGTTTTTT.

CDR3 residues: CATSRLFGQNNEQFF. The CDR3 DNA is TGTGCCACCAGCCGCCTCTTCGGACAGAACAATGAGCAGTTCTTC. V gene TRBV15 combines with J gene TRBJ2-1; TRBD1 is a possible D gene (6 bases). Trimming removed 5 bases from V and 5 bases from J, with 16 bases in between. Germline loops: CDR1 LNHNV, CDR2 YYDKDF (reference sequence). The length of the CDR3 is 15 residues.

The CDR3 DNA sequence: TGTGCCACTAGCGGGAGGGCCGATACGCAGTATTTT. This sequence encodes CATSGRADTQYF. The J gene is TRBJ2-3, the V gene TRBV10-3; 12 bases are shared with TRBD2. Germline CDR1 and CDR2: ENHRY and SYGVKD. V lost 10 bases to trimming and J lost 6 bases; unmatched junction nucleotides: 2. The CDR3 consists of 12 residues.

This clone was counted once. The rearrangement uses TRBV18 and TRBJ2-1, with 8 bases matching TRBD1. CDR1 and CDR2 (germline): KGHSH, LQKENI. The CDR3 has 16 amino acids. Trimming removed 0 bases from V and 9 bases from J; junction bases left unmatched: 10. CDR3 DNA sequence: TGTGCCAGCTCACCACCGGGGTCAGGGGGCGAGGGTGAGCAGTTCTTC. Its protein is CASSPPGSGGEGEQFF.

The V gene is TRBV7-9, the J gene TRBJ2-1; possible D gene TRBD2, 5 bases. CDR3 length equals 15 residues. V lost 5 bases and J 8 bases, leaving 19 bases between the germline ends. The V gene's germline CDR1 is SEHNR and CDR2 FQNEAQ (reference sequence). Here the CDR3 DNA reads TGTGCCAGCAGCCCCGAGCGGCGGGCATGGGATGAGCAGTTCTTC. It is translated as CASSPERRAWDEQFF.

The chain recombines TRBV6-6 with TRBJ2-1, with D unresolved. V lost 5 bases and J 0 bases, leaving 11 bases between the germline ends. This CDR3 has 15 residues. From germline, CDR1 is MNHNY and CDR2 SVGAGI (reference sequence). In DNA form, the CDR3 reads TGTGCCAGCAGTCAATCGGTGAGCTCCTACAATGAGCAGTTCTTC. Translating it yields CASSQSVSSYNEQFF.

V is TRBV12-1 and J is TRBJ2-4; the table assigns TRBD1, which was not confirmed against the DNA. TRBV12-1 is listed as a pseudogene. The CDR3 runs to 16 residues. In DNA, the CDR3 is TGTGCCAGCAGCTCCCGGGACAGGGGAACCAAAAACATTCAGTACTTC. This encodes CASSSRDRGTKNIQYF.

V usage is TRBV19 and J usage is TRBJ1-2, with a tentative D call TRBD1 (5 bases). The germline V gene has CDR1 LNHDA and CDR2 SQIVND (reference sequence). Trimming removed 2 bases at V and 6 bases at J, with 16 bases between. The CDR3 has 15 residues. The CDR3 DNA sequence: TGTGCCAGTAGTATATGGGCAGGGAGGCCCCATGGCTACACCTTC. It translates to CASSIWAGRPHGYTF.

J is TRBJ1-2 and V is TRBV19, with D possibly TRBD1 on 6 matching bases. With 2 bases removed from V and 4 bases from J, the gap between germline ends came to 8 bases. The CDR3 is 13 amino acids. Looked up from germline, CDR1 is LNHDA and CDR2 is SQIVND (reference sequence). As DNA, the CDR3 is TGTGCCAGTAGTATATCGGACAGCTATGGCTACACCTTC. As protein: CASSISDSYGYTF. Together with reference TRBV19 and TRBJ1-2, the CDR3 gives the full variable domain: DGGITQSPKYLFRKEGQNVTLSCEQNLNHDAMYWYRQDPGQGLRLIYYSQIVNDFQKGDIAEGYSVSREKKESFPLTVTSAQKNPTAFYLCASSISDSYGYTFGSGTRLTVV.